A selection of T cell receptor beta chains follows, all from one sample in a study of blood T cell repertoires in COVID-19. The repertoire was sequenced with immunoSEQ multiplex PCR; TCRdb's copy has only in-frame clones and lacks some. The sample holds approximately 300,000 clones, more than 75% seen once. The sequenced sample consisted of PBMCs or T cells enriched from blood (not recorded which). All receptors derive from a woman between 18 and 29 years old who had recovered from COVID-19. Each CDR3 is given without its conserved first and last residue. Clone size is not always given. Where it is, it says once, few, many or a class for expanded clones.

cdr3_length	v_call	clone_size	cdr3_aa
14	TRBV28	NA	ASSLLQGRIPTEAF
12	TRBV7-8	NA	ASSFRGNRYEQY
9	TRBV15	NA	ATSLNTEAF
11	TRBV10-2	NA	ASIREGGHEQY
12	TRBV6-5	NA	ASSPGGGTYGYT
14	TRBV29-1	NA	SVEGVRDNANYGYT
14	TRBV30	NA	AWSPLGGSSGNTIY
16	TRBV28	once	ASSIPPGGTANTGELF
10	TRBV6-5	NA	ASGPAGGKLF
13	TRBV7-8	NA	ASSSGPTGGPPLH
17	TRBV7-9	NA	ASSLIFIGASSYNSPLH
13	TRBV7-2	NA	ASSWGQGTNYGYT
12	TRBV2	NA	ASSDQRVFNEQF
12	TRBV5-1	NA	ASSTALGGTEAF
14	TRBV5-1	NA	ASSLAGDRGQDGYT
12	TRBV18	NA	ASSPSGEGYGYT
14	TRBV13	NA	ASSLPPRGGWNEQF
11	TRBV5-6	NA	ASSAGLEETQY
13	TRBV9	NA	ASSGSSGRGETQY
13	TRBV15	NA	ATSRDLGGFYGYT
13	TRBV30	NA	AWSFQGGYSYEQY
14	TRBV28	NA	ASSSTIALGGSPLH
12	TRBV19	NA	ASMPGEIDSPLH
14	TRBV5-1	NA	ASSLVGGGQYTEAF
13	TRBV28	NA	ASTPRSSGSYEQY
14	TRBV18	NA	ASSPQSLENTGELF
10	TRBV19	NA	ATAPRRNEQF
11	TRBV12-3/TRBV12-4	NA	ASSFNRNTEAF
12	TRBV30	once	AWRNGGAGETQY